Following are 13 T cell receptor beta chains from one sample sequenced in a study of cytomegalovirus exposure and HLA in healthy donors. The PCR was carried out with 60 Vbeta primers and 13 Jbeta primers. Sequenced by immunoSEQ multiplex PCR; TCRdb stores in-frame clones only, minus some. The data contain 50,000 to 70,000 clones, 55% to 85% of them singletons. Sequencing was performed on PBMCs. The source of these receptors is a man in his forties in good health and CMV-seropositive.

Turning to this clone: The junction departs from germline at one end; a sequencing error may be responsible. The chain combines TRBV7-9 with TRBJ1-3, with TRBD1 matching 7 bases. The CDR3 consists of 11 residues. The germline V gene has CDR1 SEHNR and CDR2 FQNEAQ (reference sequence). The CDR3 region is CASSGGTDSTF. The CDR3 DNA sequence: TGTGCCAGCAGCGGCGGGACAGACTCCACTTTT.

This clone was observed a single time. The chain uses TRBV29-1 and TRBJ2-7, with D possibly matching TRBD2 (6 bases). This CDR3 has 12 residues. Germline CDR1 SQVTM, CDR2 ANQGSEA. V dropped 6 bases and J dropped 5 bases, with 14 bases sitting between them. The CDR3: CSVGSSGNEQYF. The CDR3 DNA reads as TGCAGCGTAGGGAGTAGCGGAAACGAGCAGTACTTC.

The V call is TRBV7-2, the J call TRBJ2-7, with TRBD2 matching over 9 bases. The CDR3 extends over 14 amino acids. Per germline, CDR1 SGHTA and CDR2 FQGNSA. J lost 2 bases, V lost 1 base, and 0 bases had no gene match. CDR3 sequence (DNA): TGTGCCAGCAGCTTAGGCGGGGGGGCCTACGAGCAGTACTTC. It codes for CASSLGGGAYEQYF.

The CDR3 DNA reads TGTGCCAGCAGCCAAGATCGGCTAGCGGGGGGCGATACGCAGTATTTT. Encoded protein: CASSQDRLAGGDTQYF. The chain uses TRBV4-2 and TRBJ2-3; TRBD2 agrees at 11 bases. The V gene's germline CDR1 is LGHNA and CDR2 YNFKEQ. V dropped 0 bases and J dropped 6; count of bases not matched to a gene: 5. CDR3 length equals 16 residues.

V gene TRBV7-8 combines with J gene TRBJ2-5; 8 positions agree with TRBD2. Trimming cost V 3 bases and J 5 bases; bases outside gene matches: 5. CDR3 length: 14 amino acids. Germline assignment: CDR1 SGHVS and CDR2 FQNEAQ. The CDR3 DNA reads TGTGCCAGCAGCTTTCGGGGGGGATGGGAGACCCAGTACTTC. It yields the protein CASSFRGGWETQYF.

Only one count was recorded for this clone. The gene calls are TRBV5-1 and TRBJ2-3; 9 bases are a match to TRBD2. The V segment lost 3 bases and the J segment 0 bases; nucleotides outside the gene matches: 5. The CDR3 extends over 16 amino acids. Germline assignment: CDR1 SGHRS and CDR2 YFSETQ. Written as DNA, the CDR3 is TGCGCCAGCAGCTCACAGCGGGGGGCTAGCACAGATACGCAGTATTTT. It specifies CASSSQRGASTDTQYF.

This clone was recorded a few times. This chain joins TRBV7-3 and TRBJ2-5; D is unclear. The germline V gene has CDR1 SGHTA and CDR2 FQGTGA. V lost 5 bases to trimming and J lost 5 bases, with 15 bases between them. This CDR3 has 14 amino acids. CDR3 nucleotide sequence: TGTGCCAGCAGCGTTTCTAGTCCTCGGGAGACCCAGTACTTC. Amino acids: CASSVSSPRETQYF.

V and J are TRBV5-1 and TRBJ1-1, with D possibly matching TRBD1 (6 bases). The V gene lost 7 bases and the J gene lost 5 bases, with 18 bases spanning the gap. CDR1 and CDR2 from the germline V gene are SGHRS and YFSETQ. This CDR3 comprises 14 residues. CDR3 bases: TGCGCCAGCCAGAGAGCGGGGGGCTTGACTGAAGCTTTCTTT. Translating gives CASQRAGGLTEAFF.

This chain uses TRBV9 with TRBJ1-2, with D uncertain. The germline V gene has CDR1 SGDLS and CDR2 YYNGEE. Trimming left V 0 bases short and J 5 bases short, with 14 bases between. The CDR3 is made up of 15 amino acids. CDR3 nucleotides: TGTGCCAGCAGCGTAGATTTTGGAGGTAATTATGGCTACACCTTC. As protein: CASSVDFGGNYGYTF. The variable domain in full, with the rest retrieved from reference TRBV9 and TRBJ1-2, is DSGVTQTPKHLITATGQRVTLRCSPRSGDLSVYWYQQSLDQGLQFLIQYYNGEERAKGNILERFSAQQFPDLHSELNLSSLELGDSALYFCASSVDFGGNYGYTFGSGTRLTVV.

The J gene is TRBJ1-1, the V gene TRBV2; the D gene is possibly TRBD1 (6 bases). Trimming pared 7 bases from V and 6 bases from J, leaving 15 bases between. The CDR3 sequence is 13 residues long. From germline, CDR1 is SNHLY and CDR2 FYNNEI. CDR3 sequence reads: CASTLLRGSEAFF. CDR3 nucleotide sequence: TGTGCCAGCACGCTACTCAGGGGTTCTGAAGCTTTCTTT.

The V gene is TRBV2, the J gene TRBJ1-3, with D unclear. V was clipped by 7 bases and J by 4 bases, with 11 bases between them. Germline loops: CDR1 SNHLY, CDR2 FYNNEI. The CDR3 totals 13 residues. The CDR3 nucleotides are TGTGCCAGCACCCGACTTGAAGGAAACACCATATATTTT. It translates to CASTRLEGNTIYF.

CDR3 protein: CASSLRGSGQPQHF. CDR3 nucleotide sequence: TGTGCCAGCAGCTTGAGAGGTTCTGGTCAGCCCCAGCATTTT. This chain joins TRBV5-6 and TRBJ1-5; D not resolved. The germline V and J ends were trimmed by 1 base and 6 bases, with 11 bases remaining between them. There are 14 residues in the CDR3. Germline values: CDR1 SGHDT, CDR2 YYEEEE.

This clone showed up just once. The chain recombines TRBV9 with TRBJ2-3; TRBD1 matches 9 bases. Germline V CDR1 and CDR2: SGDLS, YYNGEE. V was pared by 4 bases and J by 13 bases, with 10 bases of the junction left unmatched. The CDR3 contains 13 residues. CDR3 sequence: CASSFTGQGREYF. CDR3 DNA sequence: TGTGCCAGCAGCTTTACCGGACAGGGGAGGGAGTATTTT. The complete variable domain, with remaining parts taken from reference TRBV9 and TRBJ2-3, reads DSGVTQTPKHLITATGQRVTLRCSPRSGDLSVYWYQQSLDQGLQFLIQYYNGEERAKGNILERFSAQQFPDLHSELNLSSLELGDSALYFCASSFTGQGREYFGPGTRLTVL.